Listed below are T cell receptor beta chains from one sample, sequenced in a study of T cell repertoires in cytomegalovirus infection. MiXCR, run by TCRdb on the reads, gives a single entry per CDR3 protein. This sample has about half a million distinct CDR3 sequences, with roughly a third found just once. Their cognate antigens are unknown. This specimen was cultured PBMCs, taken from culture after CMV antigen stimulation. All receptors derive from a human donor in good health (CMV status not recorded). Some clones in this sample may be carry-over from other donors' samples. Each CDR3 is given with its conserved first and last residue. A D gene is named only where the DNA matches it firmly. Clone size is shown for a subset of rows, as once, few, many or a class of expanded clone.

J gene: TRBJ2-3; clone size: few; V gene: TRBV5-1; D gene: TRBD2; CDR3 protein: CASSPWTSGTLSYTDTQYF; CDR3 DNA: TGCGCCAGCAGCCCGTGGACTAGCGGGACCCTCTCCTACACAGATACGCAGTATTTT
J gene: TRBJ1-3; clone size: .; V gene: TRBV5-4; D gene: .; CDR3 protein: CASSLDPDSGNTIYF; CDR3 DNA: TGTGCCAGCAGCTTGGACCCAGACTCTGGAAACACCATATATTTT
J gene: TRBJ2-1; clone size: .; V gene: TRBV12-3/TRBV12-4; D gene: .; CDR3 protein: CASSLERNSYNEQFF; CDR3 DNA: TGTGCCAGCAGTTTAGAGCGGAACTCCTACAATGAGCAGTTCTTC
J gene: TRBJ2-5; clone size: many; V gene: TRBV7-2; D gene: TRBD2; CDR3 protein: CASSPGLAGVETQYF; CDR3 DNA: TGTGCCAGCAGTCCGGGACTAGCGGGAGTTGAGACCCAGTACTTC
J gene: TRBJ1-4; clone size: few; V gene: TRBV12-3/TRBV12-4; D gene: .; CDR3 protein: CASSLPQINEKLFF; CDR3 DNA: TGTGCCAGCAGTTTACCACAGATTAATGAAAAACTGTTTTTT
J gene: TRBJ2-5; clone size: few; V gene: TRBV7-9; D gene: TRBD2; CDR3 protein: CASSMGTSGSLETQYF; CDR3 DNA: TGTGCCAGCAGTATGGGGACTAGCGGGAGCCTAGAGACCCAGTACTTC
J gene: TRBJ1-5; clone size: few; V gene: TRBV28; D gene: .; CDR3 protein: CASNEGQSGQPQHF; CDR3 DNA: TGTGCCAGCAATGAGGGGCAATCGGGTCAGCCCCAGCATTTT
J gene: TRBJ2-3; clone size: .; V gene: TRBV7-9; D gene: .; CDR3 protein: CASSYDLGGTDTQYF; CDR3 DNA: TGTGCCAGCAGTTATGATCTCGGGGGCACAGATACGCAGTATTTT
J gene: TRBJ1-1; clone size: .; V gene: TRBV4-1; D gene: .; CDR3 protein: CASRGGSGFGTEAFF; CDR3 DNA: TGCGCCAGCCGGGGGGGGTCAGGGTTCGGGACTGAAGCTTTCTTT
J gene: TRBJ2-5; clone size: .; V gene: TRBV7-9; D gene: .; CDR3 protein: CASSLNNGVLTIIKETQYF; CDR3 DNA: TGTGCCAGCAGCTTAAACAACGGGGTGTTAACGATTATAAAGGAGACCCAGTACTTC
J gene: TRBJ2-1; clone size: once; V gene: TRBV28; D gene: TRBD2; CDR3 protein: CTSSLLRLREGHNEQFF; CDR3 DNA: TGTACCAGCAGTTTATTAAGGTTGAGGGAGGGCCACAATGAGCAGTTCTTC
J gene: TRBJ1-6; clone size: .; V gene: TRBV12-3/TRBV12-4; D gene: .; CDR3 protein: CASSLVGRVNSPLHF; CDR3 DNA: TGTGCCAGCAGTTTAGTCGGCAGGGTGAATTCACCCCTCCACTTT
J gene: TRBJ2-3; clone size: .; V gene: TRBV4-3; D gene: .; CDR3 protein: CASSPSGGQGQDTQYF; CDR3 DNA: TGCGCCAGCAGCCCATCCGGGGGGCAGGGCCAAGATACGCAGTATTTT
J gene: TRBJ1-1; clone size: few; V gene: TRBV19; D gene: TRBD1; CDR3 protein: CASIKWTGGAVSNTEAFF; CDR3 DNA: TGTGCCAGTATCAAGTGGACAGGGGGCGCGGTGTCTAACACTGAAGCTTTCTTT
J gene: TRBJ2-1; clone size: few; V gene: TRBV11-2; D gene: TRBD1; CDR3 protein: CASRRPGDRLFNEQFF; CDR3 DNA: TGTGCCAGCAGGCGACCCGGGGACAGGCTTTTCAATGAGCAGTTCTTC
J gene: TRBJ2-5; clone size: few; V gene: TRBV7-9; D gene: TRBD2; CDR3 protein: CASSPLGTSGAQETQYF; CDR3 DNA: TGTGCCAGCAGCCCACTCGGGACTAGCGGGGCCCAAGAGACCCAGTACTTC
J gene: TRBJ1-2; clone size: .; V gene: TRBV12-5; D gene: .; CDR3 protein: CASGLSRRAGGYGYTF; CDR3 DNA: TGTGCTAGTGGTTTGTCCCGACGGGCCGGAGGGTATGGCTACACCTTC
J gene: TRBJ1-2; clone size: .; V gene: TRBV6-5; D gene: .; CDR3 protein: CASSYLLGNEYGYTF; CDR3 DNA: TGTGCCAGCAGTTACTTGTTGGGGAACGAATATGGCTACACCTTC
J gene: TRBJ2-1; clone size: .; V gene: TRBV19; D gene: TRBD2; CDR3 protein: CASSIVTSGSREQFF; CDR3 DNA: TGTGCCAGTAGTATAGTTACTAGCGGGAGTCGTGAGCAGTTCTTC
J gene: TRBJ2-7; clone size: few; V gene: TRBV6-2/TRBV6-3; D gene: .; CDR3 protein: CASSYGAGIDEQYF; CDR3 DNA: TGTGCCAGCAGTTACGGGGCGGGAATCGACGAGCAGTACTTC
J gene: TRBJ1-1; clone size: few; V gene: TRBV19; D gene: .; CDR3 protein: CASSIKGWAEAFF; CDR3 DNA: TGTGCCAGTAGTATAAAGGGGTGGGCTGAAGCTTTCTTT
J gene: TRBJ2-7; clone size: .; V gene: TRBV6-5; D gene: TRBD2; CDR3 protein: CASSYTSGTLYEQYF; CDR3 DNA: TGTGCCAGCAGTTACACTAGCGGGACTCTCTACGAGCAGTACTTC
J gene: TRBJ2-3; clone size: few; V gene: TRBV7-6; D gene: TRBD2; CDR3 protein: CASSLRPSGDTQYF; CDR3 DNA: TGTGCCAGCAGCTTACGGCCTAGCGGAGATACGCAGTATTTT
J gene: TRBJ2-1; clone size: .; V gene: TRBV9; D gene: TRBD2; CDR3 protein: CASSVIAGPRNEQFF; CDR3 DNA: TGTGCCAGCAGCGTAATAGCGGGACCGCGAAATGAGCAGTTCTTC
J gene: TRBJ2-1; clone size: once; V gene: TRBV12-3/TRBV12-4; D gene: TRBD2; CDR3 protein: CASSFQAGSSYNEQFF; CDR3 DNA: TGTGCCAGCAGTTTTCAAGCGGGGAGCTCCTACAATGAGCAGTTCTTC
J gene: TRBJ2-5; clone size: .; V gene: TRBV7-2; D gene: .; CDR3 protein: CASSLDDVLETQYF; CDR3 DNA: TGTGCCAGCAGCTTAGATGATGTGTTGGAGACCCAGTACTTC
J gene: TRBJ2-3; clone size: once; V gene: TRBV7-9; D gene: .; CDR3 protein: CASSKVTEGSTDTQYF; CDR3 DNA: TGTGCCAGCAGCAAAGTAACCGAGGGAAGCACAGATACGCAGTATTTT
J gene: TRBJ2-5; clone size: .; V gene: TRBV20-1; D gene: .; CDR3 protein: CSALQGFRETQYF; CDR3 DNA: TGCAGTGCTCTCCAGGGATTCAGAGAGACCCAGTACTTC
J gene: TRBJ2-5; clone size: few; V gene: TRBV6-5; D gene: .; CDR3 protein: CASSYDRGETQYF; CDR3 DNA: TGTGCCAGCAGTTATGACCGGGGGGAGACCCAGTACTTC
J gene: TRBJ2-6; clone size: .; V gene: TRBV6-1; D gene: .; CDR3 protein: CASCRGSGANVLTF; CDR3 DNA: TGTGCCAGCTGTCGGGGCTCTGGGGCCAACGTCCTGACTTTC
J gene: TRBJ1-1; clone size: few; V gene: TRBV24-1; D gene: TRBD1; CDR3 protein: CATSDYGTANTEAFF; CDR3 DNA: TGTGCCACCAGTGACTACGGGACAGCAAACACTGAAGCTTTCTTT
J gene: TRBJ2-1; clone size: few; V gene: TRBV11-2; D gene: .; CDR3 protein: CASSLNGRGSGYNEQFF; CDR3 DNA: TGTGCCAGCAGCTTAAATGGTAGGGGGAGCGGATACAATGAGCAGTTCTTC
J gene: TRBJ2-1; clone size: few; V gene: TRBV6-6; D gene: TRBD2; CDR3 protein: CASSPLAGGPGEQFF; CDR3 DNA: TGTGCCAGCAGTCCACTAGCGGGAGGGCCGGGTGAGCAGTTCTTC
J gene: TRBJ1-1; clone size: .; V gene: TRBV29-1; D gene: .; CDR3 protein: CSVGKDEAFF; CDR3 DNA: TGCAGCGTTGGTAAGGACGAAGCTTTCTTT
J gene: TRBJ2-2; clone size: few; V gene: TRBV12-3/TRBV12-4; D gene: .; CDR3 protein: CASSLAGQGQGELFF; CDR3 DNA: TGTGCCAGCAGTTTAGCGGGCCAAGGACAGGGGGAGCTGTTTTTT
J gene: TRBJ2-2; clone size: .; V gene: TRBV5-4; D gene: TRBD2; CDR3 protein: CASSPLLAGGTGELFF; CDR3 DNA: TGTGCCAGCAGCCCCCTACTAGCGGGAGGTACCGGGGAGCTGTTTTTT
J gene: TRBJ2-4; clone size: .; V gene: TRBV7-8; D gene: .; CDR3 protein: CASSPAGRRAKNIQYF; CDR3 DNA: TGTGCCAGCAGCCCCGCCGGGCGGCGAGCCAAAAACATTCAGTACTTC
J gene: TRBJ2-5; clone size: .; V gene: TRBV7-8; D gene: TRBD2; CDR3 protein: CASSLASDWGLAGEAPQETQNF; CDR3 DNA: TGTGCCAGCAGCTTAGCATCGGACTGGGGACTAGCGGGAGAAGCCCCCCAAGAGACCCAGAACTTC
J gene: TRBJ2-1; clone size: .; V gene: TRBV12-3/TRBV12-4; D gene: TRBD2; CDR3 protein: CASSLVPLAGPYNEQFF; CDR3 DNA: TGTGCCAGCAGTTTAGTCCCTCTAGCGGGACCATACAATGAGCAGTTCTTC
J gene: TRBJ2-7; clone size: few; V gene: TRBV4-1; D gene: TRBD2; CDR3 protein: CASSQEVSAGKREGSYEQYF; CDR3 DNA: TGCGCCAGCAGCCAAGAAGTATCCGCGGGTAAGCGGGAGGGTAGCTACGAGCAGTACTTC
J gene: TRBJ2-1; clone size: .; V gene: TRBV7-3; D gene: TRBD2; CDR3 protein: CASSPTSGYEQFF; CDR3 DNA: TGTGCCAGCAGCCCAACTAGCGGCTATGAGCAGTTCTTC
J gene: TRBJ2-7; clone size: many; V gene: TRBV7-2; D gene: TRBD1; CDR3 protein: CASSRDRGSYEQYF; CDR3 DNA: TGTGCCAGCAGTCGCGACAGGGGGTCCTACGAGCAGTACTTC
J gene: TRBJ2-2; clone size: .; V gene: TRBV27; D gene: TRBD1; CDR3 protein: CASSRQGMRRAGELFF; CDR3 DNA: TGTGCCAGCAGCCGACAGGGGATGAGGAGGGCCGGGGAGCTGTTTTTT
J gene: TRBJ2-4; clone size: .; V gene: TRBV28; D gene: TRBD1; CDR3 protein: CASRSAGTGVKNIQYF; CDR3 DNA: TGTGCCAGCAGGTCAGCCGGGACAGGGGTCAAAAACATTCAGTACTTC
J gene: TRBJ2-5; clone size: .; V gene: TRBV24-1; D gene: TRBD1; CDR3 protein: CATSDNDPGQKGDQYF; CDR3 DNA: TGTGCCACCAGTGACAACGACCCGGGACAGAAAGGGGACCAGTACTTC
J gene: TRBJ1-2; clone size: few; V gene: TRBV27; D gene: .; CDR3 protein: CASSLTPTGMRYTF; CDR3 DNA: TGTGCCAGCAGTTTAACCCCTACAGGGATGCGCTACACCTTC
J gene: TRBJ1-3; clone size: .; V gene: TRBV25-1; D gene: TRBD1; CDR3 protein: CASTPPRGQRLSGNTIYF; CDR3 DNA: TGTGCCAGCACACCCCCCAGGGGACAGCGTCTCTCTGGAAACACCATATATTTT